This T cell receptor beta chain was profiled in a study of T cell repertoires in MIS-A myocarditis. Only in-frame clones appear in the TCRdb table, and some are missing; sequencing was by immunoSEQ multiplex PCR. Altogether about 700 clones are present, 65% to 85% being singletons, with the ten largest covering about 15%. The germline gives CDR1 GTSNPN, CDR2 SVGIG (reference sequence). Trimming left V 0 bases short and J 1 base short, with 9 bases between. The CDR3 runs to 14 residues. V gene TRBV30 combines with J gene TRBJ1-1; TRBD1 might be the D (6 bases). This TCR was recovered from a man between 18 and 29 years old with fulminant myocarditis from multisystem inflammatory syndrome in adults (MIS-A) after COVID-19. Sequenced: pericardium tissue obtained at autopsy. CDR3 coding DNA: TGTGCCTGGAGTGTGGGGACACAGAACACTGAAGCTTTCTTT. This sequence encodes CAWSVGTQNTEAFF.